This TCR beta chain was found in a study of T cell responses to AZD1222 COVID-19 vaccine. General study findings and limits: White British people made up most donors, females outnumbered males, and clonal diversity was possibly underestimated. Researchers report vaccine-associated CD4 TCRs spanning spike, with dominance at 160-218 and 743-854. Epitopes outside B.1.351 and B.1.1.7 mutated regions reportedly drew nearly half of spike TCRs. Two doses of AZD1222 preceded a rise in Spike-specific TCR breadth and depth.

Germline-derived CDR1 and CDR2 are SGHTA and FQGNSA. The CDR3 length is 15 residues. Losses at the gene ends were 2 bases for V and 3 bases for J; bases not matched to a gene: 7. About this clone: Its cognate antigen is unknown.

TCRdb's copy holds only in-frame clones and misses some; the assay was immunoSEQ multiplex PCR. The table shows 90,000 to 95,000 clones, with about 90% occurring only once. V usage is TRBV7-2 and J usage is TRBJ2-7, with 7 bases lining up with TRBD1. This sequence was found in an adult in good health. This sample comprised peripheral blood, obtained on day 0 of AZD1222 vaccination. In DNA, the CDR3 is TGTGCCAGCAGCTTAATTCAGGGGGTGAGCTACGAGCAGTACTTC. Protein: CASSLIQGVSYEQYF.